This T cell receptor beta chain was profiled in a study of Ad26.COV2.S vaccination and SARS-CoV-2 variants. Study details: In the COV1001 trial, the donor was in the Ad26.COV2.S arm. Findings and limits, study-wide: Spike-specific TCR breadth ran higher among vaccine recipients than placebo recipients.

Indicated treatment: some 20 received Ad26.COV2.S at low or high dose, single or two shots; 5 received placebo; per-sample allocation not given. Repertoires come from day 63 after the first vaccine or placebo injection. In Boston, an adult donor aged 18-55 years took part. This CDR3 is built from 16 residues. Germline loops: CDR1 SGHVS, CDR2 FQNEAQ. Trimming removed 3 bases from V and 7 bases from J, with 18 bases in between. Turning to this clone: The antigen is not known.

Libraries were prepared by immunoSEQ multiplex PCR; TCRdb keeps only in-frame clonotypes and omits some of them. The sample lists roughly 700,000 clones, roughly 90% occurring once. Sample: peripheral blood, taken in a trial of Ad26.COV2.S vaccine versus placebo. This clonotype was sampled from a person aged 18 to 65 who received the Ad26.COV2.S COVID-19 vaccine or a placebo. This sequence joins TRBV7-8 and TRBJ1-4, with TRBD1 as a possible D gene (5 bases). CDR3 sequence (DNA): TGTGCCAGCAGCTTTGGTCGGGTCAGGGTGGGTGAAAAACTGTTTTTT. This gives the protein CASSFGRVRVGEKLFF.